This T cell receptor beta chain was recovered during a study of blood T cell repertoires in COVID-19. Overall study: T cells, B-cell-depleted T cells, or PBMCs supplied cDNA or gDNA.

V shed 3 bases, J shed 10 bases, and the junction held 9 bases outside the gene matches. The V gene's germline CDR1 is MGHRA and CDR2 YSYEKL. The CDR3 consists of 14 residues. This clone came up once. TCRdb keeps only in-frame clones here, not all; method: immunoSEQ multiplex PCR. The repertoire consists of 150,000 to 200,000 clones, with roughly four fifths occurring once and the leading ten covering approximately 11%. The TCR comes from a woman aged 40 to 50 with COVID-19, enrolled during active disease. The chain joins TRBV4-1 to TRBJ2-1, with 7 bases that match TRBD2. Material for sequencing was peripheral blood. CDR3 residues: CASSHRNSGYEQFF. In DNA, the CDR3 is TGCGCCAGCAGCCACAGAAATAGCGGGTACGAGCAGTTCTTC.